This T cell receptor beta chain was observed in a study of shared T cell receptors in the human thymus. Trimming took 7 bases from V and 5 from J; bases not matched to a gene: 12. This CDR3 comprises 16 residues. Germline assignment: CDR1 SGHDT and CDR2 YYEEEE. TCRdb keeps only in-frame clones here, not all; method: immunoSEQ multiplex PCR. The repertoire holds 700,000 or so clones, with 70% to 90% as singletons. These sequences were also reported in another study, on human thymus T cells.

The sequence was collected from a girl under three years old with a congenital heart defect. Sequenced material: thymocytes. The chain combines TRBV5-6 with TRBJ2-5, with 12 bases that match TRBD2. The CDR3 DNA sequence: TGTGCCAGCTTTAGGACTAGCGGGGTCAGGGGGGAGACCCAGTACTTC. Translating it yields CASFRTSGVRGETQYF. Complete variable domain (other parts from reference TRBV5-6 and TRBJ2-5): DAGVTQSPTHLIKTRGQQVTLRCSPKSGHDTVSWYQQALGQGPQFIFQYYEEEERQRGNFPDRFSGHQFPNYSSELNVNALLLGDSALYLCASFRTSGVRGETQYFGPGTRLLVL.